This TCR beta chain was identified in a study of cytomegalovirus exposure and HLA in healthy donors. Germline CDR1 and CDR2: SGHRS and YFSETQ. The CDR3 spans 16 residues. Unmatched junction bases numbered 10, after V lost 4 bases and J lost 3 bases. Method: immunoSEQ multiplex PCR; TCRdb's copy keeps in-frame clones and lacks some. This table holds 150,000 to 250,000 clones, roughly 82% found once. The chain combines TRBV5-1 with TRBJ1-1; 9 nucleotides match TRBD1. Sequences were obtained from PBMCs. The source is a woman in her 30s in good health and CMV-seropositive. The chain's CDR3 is CASSVGTGTLYTEAFF. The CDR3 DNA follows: TGCGCCAGCAGCGTTGGGACAGGGACCCTCTACACTGAAGCTTTCTTT.